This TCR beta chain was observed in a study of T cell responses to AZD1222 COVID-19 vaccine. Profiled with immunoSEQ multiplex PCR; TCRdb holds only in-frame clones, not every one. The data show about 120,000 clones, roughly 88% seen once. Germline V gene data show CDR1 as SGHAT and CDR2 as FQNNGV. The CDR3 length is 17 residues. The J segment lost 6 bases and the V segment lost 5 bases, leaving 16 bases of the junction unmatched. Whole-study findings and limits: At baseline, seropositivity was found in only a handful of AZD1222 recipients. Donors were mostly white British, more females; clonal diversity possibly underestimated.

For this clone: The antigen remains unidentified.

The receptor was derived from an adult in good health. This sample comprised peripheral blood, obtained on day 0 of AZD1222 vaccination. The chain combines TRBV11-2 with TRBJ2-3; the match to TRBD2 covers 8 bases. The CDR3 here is CASSPQVGRGGLDTQYF. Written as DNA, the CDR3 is TGTGCCAGCAGCCCCCAGGTGGGTCGGGGGGGCTTGGATACGCAGTATTTT.